This T cell receptor beta chain was sequenced during a study of human T cells and chemical hapten exposure (dated by TCRdb to the early 2020s). At the level of the whole study: For sensitization, 2% DPC in acetone was applied to a roughly 2 cm by roughly 2 cm area of upper inner arm skin. Patients additionally received weekly therapeutic DPC doses to the scalp throughout the roughly 24-week study period. Patch testing was done on the upper back using Finn chambers containing 0.01% DPC, and results were scored after 6 days according to International Contact Dermatitis Research Group standards. Alopecia areata with under or over 50% scalp involvement, alopecia totalis and alopecia universalis were represented in the patient cohort, which was mostly female. Libraries were combined into a pool for sequencing, and differences in TCR yield between samples came mainly from small differences in library volumes within the pool. In alopecia patients, the study followed how the peripheral blood TCR repertoire changed in vivo over primary and secondary sensitization to diphenylcyclopropenone (DPC), a hapten. Blood was sampled from patients pre-sensitization (week 0) and at 2, 6 and about 24 weeks after DPC sensitization. Around 30 alopecia patients provided blood for TCR sequencing at one to four time points (pre-sensitization, 2, 6 and 24 weeks).

Taken from cysteine to phenylalanine, the CDR3 has 14 residues. The DNA shown is the 42-base CDR3, in frame from base 1. V and J lose 5 bases and 0 bases, and a span of 11 bases separates them. Comments on this clonotype: What antigen it recognizes has not been identified. Per-nucleotide qualities are absent, and no much larger clonotype sits a single base away.

In the paper's terms, the time point label means: patch test 1, 2 weeks after DPC sensitization. The sample's treatment or condition label is to be understood as: therapeutic diphenylcyclopropenone sensitization with weekly scalp DPC. At each patch-test visit, blood was drawn before the patch test was applied. To be eligible, patients had to be aged 18 to 70, diagnosed with alopecia and judged suitable for DPC therapy, while pregnant patients were excluded. Total RNA was extracted from unfractionated whole blood that had been collected in Tempus Blood RNA tubes. Points the paper makes about the study in general: Because all patients had alopecia, a presumed autoimmune disease, the immune response of the patients might differ from that of healthy individuals. After repeated subsampling, changes were observed in the strength of the expansion versus patch-test correlation and in the threshold at which the correlation became significant. A positive correlation was found between the number of PT1 expanded TCRs and patch test score, with significance reached at thresholds 8, 16 and 32 but not 4. DPC sensitization did not change the number of TCRs with a frequency above 1 in 1000, and there was no evidence of changes in global repertoire structure. Significantly more large CDR3 similarity clusters were formed by expanded TCRs than by pre-sensitization or healthy control sets, consistent with antigen-driven responses.

Libraries were made using RACE. Instrument on record: NextSeq 500. During library preparation, unique molecular identifiers were attached to individual cDNA molecules so that TCRs could be counted quantitatively and reproducibly. For every blood RNA sample, sequencing covered both the TCR alpha and TCR beta chains. Turning to the authors' computational methods: A median of about 89,000 TCRs per sample was observed, with a range of 23,224 to 690,600. V, J and CDR3 annotation of the TCR reads was performed with the Decombinator software suite. For the PS versus PT1 abundance plots, all samples were subsampled to the same number of TCRs (28,000). TCRs were defined as expanded if absent before sensitization and observed at least eight times at the 2-week time point. The public reads were quality trimmed at Q25 with fastp and then assembled into clones with MiXCR by TCRdb, keeping productive beta chains. CDR3 protein duplicates are merged, each entry listing the most common genes and DNA. What appears here as the V and J calls and clone size reflects TCRdb's work, not the paper's. The table for this sample lists 370,000 or so distinct CDR3 sequences; approximately 4.4% of them were counted only once. About 2.2% of the sample is in the top ten clones.

Material: whole blood, obtained in connection with sensitization to the hapten diphenylcyclopropenone (DPC). The rearrangement combines TRBV12-3 or TRBV12-4 with TRBJ2-7, with the D gene not clear enough to name. This TCR derives from a woman in her forties or fifties with alopecia areata. Some clones in this sample may be carry-over from other donors' samples. The nucleotide sequence reads as follows: TGTGCCAGCAGTATTGCAAGGAGCTCCTACGAGCAGTACTTC. Its coded protein is CASSIARSSYEQYF.